What follows is one TCR beta chain and its context. Its target is not known. The source of the sample is a study of cytomegalovirus exposure and HLA in healthy donors. The PCR contained 60 Vbeta and 13 Jbeta primers. Clones were sequenced by immunoSEQ multiplex PCR, and TCRdb holds only the in-frame ones, with some missing. This sample carries some 110,000 clones, with approximately 1% going to the ten biggest clones. This CDR3 contains 14 residues. CDR1 is SGHDT, CDR2 YYEEEE, per germline. Unmatched junction bases numbered 3, after V lost 2 bases and J lost 2 bases. Study-level findings and limits: Clonal expansion, a later analysis showed, was greater in HLA-associated TCR beta chains than in equally common others. V- and J-gene trimming in TCR beta was tied to a missense DCLRE1C variant by an analysis performed later. Fewer N-insertions (relative to the approximately 700-donor mean) were reportedly seen in an Asian-associated ancestry cluster in a later analysis.

Healthy people donating bone marrow made up the donors. This receptor was taken from a man aged 18-30 years in good health and CMV-seronegative. This chain joins TRBV5-6 and TRBJ2-7, with TRBD1 matching 8 bases. The source material was PBMCs. CDR3 in amino acids: CASSFGTGAYEQYF. The CDR3 DNA reads TGTGCCAGCAGCTTCGGGACAGGAGCCTACGAGCAGTACTTC.